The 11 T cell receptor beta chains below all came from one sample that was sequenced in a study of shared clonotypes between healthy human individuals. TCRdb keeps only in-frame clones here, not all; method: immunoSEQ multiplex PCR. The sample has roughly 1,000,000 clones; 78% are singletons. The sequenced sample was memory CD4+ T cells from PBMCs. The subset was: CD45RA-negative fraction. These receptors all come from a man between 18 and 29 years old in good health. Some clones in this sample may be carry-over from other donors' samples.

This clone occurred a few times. CDR3 nucleotide sequence: TGCGCCAGCAGCCCCAGGGGTAGGACTGAAGCTTTCTTT. The encoded protein is CASSPRGRTEAFF. The rearrangement joins TRBV5-1 to TRBJ1-1; D might be TRBD1 (6 bases). V dropped 4 bases and J dropped 5 bases, with 12 bases sitting between them. The germline V gene has CDR1 SGHRS and CDR2 YFSETQ. This CDR3 has 13 residues.

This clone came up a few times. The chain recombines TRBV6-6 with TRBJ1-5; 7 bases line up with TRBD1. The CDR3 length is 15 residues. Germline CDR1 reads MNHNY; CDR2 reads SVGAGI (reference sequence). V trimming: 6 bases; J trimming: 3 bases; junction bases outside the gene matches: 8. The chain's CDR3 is CASRLGQATNQPQHF. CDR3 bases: TGTGCCAGCAGACTCGGACAGGCAACCAATCAGCCCCAGCATTTT.

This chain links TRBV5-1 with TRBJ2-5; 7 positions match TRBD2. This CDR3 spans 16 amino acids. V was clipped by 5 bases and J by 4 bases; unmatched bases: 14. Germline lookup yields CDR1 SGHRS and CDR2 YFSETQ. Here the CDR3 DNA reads TGCGCCAGCAGGAGTGGCCCGGCGGGAGTGGCAGAGACCCAGTACTTC. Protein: CASRSGPAGVAETQYF.

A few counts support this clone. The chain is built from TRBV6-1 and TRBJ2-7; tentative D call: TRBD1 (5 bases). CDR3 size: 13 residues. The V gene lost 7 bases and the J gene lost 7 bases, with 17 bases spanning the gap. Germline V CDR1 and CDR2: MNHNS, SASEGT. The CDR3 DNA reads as TGTGCCAGCACCCCTGGGGCAGGGCGTGAGCAGTACTTC. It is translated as CASTPGAGREQYF.

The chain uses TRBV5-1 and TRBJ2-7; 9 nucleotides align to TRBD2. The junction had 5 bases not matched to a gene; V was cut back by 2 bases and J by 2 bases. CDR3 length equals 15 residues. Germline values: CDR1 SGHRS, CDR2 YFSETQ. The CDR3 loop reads CASSFLAGSPYEQYF. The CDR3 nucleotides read TGCGCCAGCAGCTTTCTAGCGGGAAGCCCCTACGAGCAGTACTTC.

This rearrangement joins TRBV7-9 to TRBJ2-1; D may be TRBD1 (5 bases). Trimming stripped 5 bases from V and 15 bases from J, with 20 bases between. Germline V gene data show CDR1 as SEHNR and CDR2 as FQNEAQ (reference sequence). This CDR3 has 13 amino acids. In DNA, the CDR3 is TGTGCCAGCAGCCTTTTCGTGGGGCAGGATCCGTTCTTC. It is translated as CASSLFVGQDPFF.

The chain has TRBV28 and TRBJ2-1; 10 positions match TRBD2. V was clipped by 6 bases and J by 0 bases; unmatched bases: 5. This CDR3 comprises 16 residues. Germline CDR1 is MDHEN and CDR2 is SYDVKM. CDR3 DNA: TGTGCCAGCAGGTCCCCTAGCGGGAGCTCCTACAATGAGCAGTTCTTC. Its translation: CASRSPSGSSYNEQFF.

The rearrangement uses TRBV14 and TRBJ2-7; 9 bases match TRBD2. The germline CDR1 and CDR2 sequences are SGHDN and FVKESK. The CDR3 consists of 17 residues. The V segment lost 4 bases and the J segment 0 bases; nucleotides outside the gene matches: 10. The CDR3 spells CASSRLFVSGSSYEQYF. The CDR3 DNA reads TGTGCCAGCAGCCGGTTGTTTGTTAGCGGGAGCTCCTACGAGCAGTACTTC.

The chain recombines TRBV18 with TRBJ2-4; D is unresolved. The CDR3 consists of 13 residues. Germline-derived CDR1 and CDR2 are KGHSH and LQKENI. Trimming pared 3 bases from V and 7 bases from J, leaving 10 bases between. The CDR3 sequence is CASSPITGNIQYF. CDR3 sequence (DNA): TGTGCCAGCTCACCGATCACTGGGAACATTCAGTACTTC. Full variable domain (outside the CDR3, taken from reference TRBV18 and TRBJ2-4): NAGVMQNPRHLVRRRGQEARLRCSPMKGHSHVYWYRQLPEEGLKFMVYLQKENIIDESGMPKERFSAEFPKEGPSILRIQQVVRGDSAAYFCASSPITGNIQYFGAGTRLSVL.

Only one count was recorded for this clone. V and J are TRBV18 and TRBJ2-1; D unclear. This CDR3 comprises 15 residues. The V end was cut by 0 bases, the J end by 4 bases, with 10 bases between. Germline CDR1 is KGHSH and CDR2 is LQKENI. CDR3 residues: CASSPPNSIYNEQFF. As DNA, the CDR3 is TGTGCCAGCTCACCACCGAACTCGATATACAATGAGCAGTTCTTC.

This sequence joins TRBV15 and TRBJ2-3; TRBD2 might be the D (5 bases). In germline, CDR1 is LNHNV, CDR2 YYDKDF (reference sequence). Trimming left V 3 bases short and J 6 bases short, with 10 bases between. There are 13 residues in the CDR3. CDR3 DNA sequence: TGTGCCACCAGCAGGGACTTTGAGGATACGCAGTATTTT. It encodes CATSRDFEDTQYF. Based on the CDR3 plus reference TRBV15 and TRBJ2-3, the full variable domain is DAMVIQNPRYQVTQFGKPVTLSCSQTLNHNVMYWYQQKSSQAPKLLFHYYDKDFNNEADTPDNFQSRRPNTSFCFLDIRSPGLGDTAMYLCATSRDFEDTQYFGPGTRLTVL.